The 2 T cell receptor beta chains presented below share a single source sample, sequenced in a study of regulatory T cells in long-lasting Graves disease. Building the TCR beta libraries relied on iRepertoire HTBI primers, and CDR3 regions underwent Arm-PCR. One entry per CDR3 protein, called by TCRdb with MiXCR from the multiplex PCR reads. The sample carries approximately 480,000 distinct CDR3 sequences, 16% recorded once. The time point denotes: newly diagnosed GD, antithyroid drugs for less than 3 months. PBMC RNA was the source of the TCR library. The same sample was also used in a study of T cells in Graves' hyperthyroidism and ophthalmopathy.

The material sequenced was peripheral blood mononuclear cells (PBMCs), taken at new diagnosis, from a patient treated with antithyroid drugs. These TCRs come from a man aged 35-49 years with Graves disease.

This clonotype was counted ten times or more. The chain carries TRBV20-1 and TRBJ2-3, with D perhaps TRBD2 (6 bases). CDR3 length equals 16 residues. Germline V gene lookup returns CDR1 DFQATT and CDR2 SNEGSKA (reference sequence). Trimming took 1 base from V and 6 from J, leaving 20 bases between them. The CDR3 spells CSARALKGGTGDTQYF. The CDR3 DNA reads as TGCAGTGCTAGAGCCCTTAAAGGCGGGACCGGGGATACGCAGTATTTT.

This clonotype was seen repeatedly, ten times or more. The chain links TRBV28 to TRBJ1-1; no firm D call. This CDR3 comprises 16 residues. Germline V gene sequence: CDR1 MDHEN, CDR2 SYDVKM. Trimming pared 2 bases from V and 0 bases from J, leaving 13 bases between. CDR3 coding DNA: TGTGCCAGCAGTTTAGCTTGGTCAGACATGAACACTGAAGCTTTCTTT. Translated, it gives CASSLAWSDMNTEAFF.